The text below deals with one TCR beta chain. This sample is drawn from a study of technical replicates of blood from several donors. Only in-frame clones appear in the TCRdb table, and some are missing; sequencing was by immunoSEQ multiplex PCR. There are 70,000 to 95,000 clones in the sample; over 90% occur only once, and 0.2% to 0.3% lies in the top ten. CDR1 is SNHLY and CDR2 is FYNNEI in the germline V gene. The V end lost 2 bases, the J end lost 3 bases, and 26 bases lay between the germline ends. The length of the CDR3 is 19 residues. Sequenced sample: T cells isolated from PBMCs. The chain employs TRBV2 and TRBJ2-7; a weak D match, TRBD1 (5 bases). The sequence was collected from a human donor in good health. As DNA, the CDR3 is TGTGCCAGCAGTGAAAAATTAATTATTCGGTTAAGGGGCAGCTACGAGCAGTACTTC. Residues: CASSEKLIIRLRGSYEQYF.